The rows below give T cell receptor beta chains drawn from one sample of a study of cytomegalovirus exposure and HLA in healthy donors. Clones were read by immunoSEQ multiplex PCR, and TCRdb kept only the in-frame ones, dropping some. The table shows roughly 89,000 clones, with around 74% occurring only once. Sequenced material: PBMCs. Every receptor here comes from a man aged 25 to 45 in good health and CMV-seropositive. Each CDR3 is given with its conserved first and last residue. The D gene is left open where the match is weak. Expanded clones are given a class, and other clones once, few, many or no size at all.

TRBV7-3	TRBD1	-	TRBJ1-3	TGTGCCAGCAGCAAAACAGGGGGCTCTGGAAACACCATATATTTT	CASSKTGGSGNTIYF
TRBV29-1	-	-	TRBJ1-6	TGCAGTGCGCAGGGCTCCTATAATTCACCCCTCCACTTT	CSAQGSYNSPLHF
TRBV11-2	-	-	TRBJ1-1	TGTGCCAGCAGCCCGGGAGGGACCCCTCGCAACACTGAAGCTTTCTTT	CASSPGGTPRNTEAFF
TRBV5-8	-	-	TRBJ2-3	TGTGCCAGCAGCTGGACACTGGGGTCCCCGGCCCCGACAGATACGCAGTATTTT	CASSWTLGSPAPTDTQYF
TRBV19	TRBD1	-	TRBJ1-2	TGTGCCAGTAGTACCCACCCCGGACAGGGCGAGGACTATGGCTACACCTTC	CASSTHPGQGEDYGYTF
TRBV10-3	-	few	TRBJ1-1	TGTGCCATCAGTTTGGGGCAGAGTGAAGCTTTCTTT	CAISLGQSEAFF
TRBV6-6	-	-	TRBJ2-2	TGTGCCAGCAATTTAGGGGCGCCCCACACCGGGGAGCTGTTTTTT	CASNLGAPHTGELFF
TRBV4-2	TRBD2	-	TRBJ2-7	TGTGCCAGCAGCCAACGACTAGCGGGGGAAGAAGGGCAGTACTTC	CASSQRLAGEEGQYF
TRBV25-1	-	few	TRBJ1-4	TGTGCCAGCAGTGTGGACAGCCTGGATTGGAGTGAAAAACTGTTTTTT	CASSVDSLDWSEKLFF
TRBV6-5	-	-	TRBJ1-4	TGTGCCAGCAGTTACTTCGGAGACAATGAAAAACTGTTTTTT	CASSYFGDNEKLFF
TRBV4-2	TRBD1	few	TRBJ1-2	TGTGCCAGCAGACAAATGGGGACAGGGGATGGCTACACCTTC	CASRQMGTGDGYTF
TRBV7-2	-	-	TRBJ1-5	TGTGCCAGCAGCTTAGACGGAGGGCAGCCCCAGCATTTT	CASSLDGGQPQHF
TRBV7-2	-	few	TRBJ1-2	TGTGCCAGCAGCCCGGACTGGAGCTATGGCTACACCTTC	CASSPDWSYGYTF
TRBV7-9	-	few	TRBJ2-5	TGTGCCAGCAGCCGACTGACCGAAACAAGAGAAACCCAGTACTTC	CASSRLTETRETQYF
TRBV10-3	TRBD2	many	TRBJ2-1	TGTGCCATCGCAATGGGGGGACTAGCGGCCGACAATGAGCAGTTCTTC	CAIAMGGLAADNEQFF
TRBV21-1	-	-	TRBJ1-5	TGTGCCAGCAGCAAAGTAGGGGGACGGGTGAATCAGCCCCAGCATTTT	CASSKVGGRVNQPQHF
TRBV2	TRBD1	once	TRBJ1-2	TGTGCCAGCAGTGGCCGGGACAGGGGACCGGTAAATGGCTACACCTTC	CASSGRDRGPVNGYTF
TRBV6-5	-	-	TRBJ1-2	TGTGCCAGCACCACACACCAGGGTGGCGACTATGGCTACACCTTC	CASTTHQGGDYGYTF
TRBV7-3	TRBD2	-	TRBJ2-2	TGTGCCAGCAGCTCGGCGGGGGGGCATACCGGGGAGCTGTTTTTT	CASSSAGGHTGELFF
TRBV18	-	once	TRBJ1-1	TGTGCCAGCTCACCACCCGGGGGGCGCTCGGACACTGAAGCTTTCTTT	CASSPPGGRSDTEAFF
TRBV6-4	TRBD1	-	TRBJ1-2	TGTGCCAGCAGGGCACAGGGGGCGGGAAACTATGGCTACACCTTC	CASRAQGAGNYGYTF
TRBV30	-	-	TRBJ1-5	TGTGCCTGGAGTCGGCTCTCGGGTAATCAGCCCCAGCATTTT	CAWSRLSGNQPQHF
TRBV27	-	-	TRBJ2-3	TGTGCCAGCAGTTTATCGACGGTGGCAGGGTTACGAGATACGCAGTATTTT	CASSLSTVAGLRDTQYF
TRBV6-1	-	-	TRBJ2-3	TGTGCCAGCAGTGAAAGTCGGCTAGCTCTAGATACGCAGTATTTT	CASSESRLALDTQYF
TRBV11-3	TRBD1	-	TRBJ2-4	TGTGCCAGCAGCGCGACCGGGACAGGGACTCAAAACATTCAGTACTTC	CASSATGTGTQNIQYF
TRBV15	-	-	TRBJ2-7	TGTGCCACCAGCGGACATTCCTACGAGCAGTACTTC	CATSGHSYEQYF
TRBV19	-	-	TRBJ1-1	TGTGCCAGTAGTATTTACACCGCGAACACTGAAGCTTTCTTT	CASSIYTANTEAFF
TRBV6-6	TRBD1	-	TRBJ2-7	TGTGCCAGCAGTTATGCCATGGACAGGGCGGGCTACGAGCAGTACTTC	CASSYAMDRAGYEQYF
TRBV6-1	TRBD1	-	TRBJ2-3	TGTGCCAGCAGTGAAGGGACAGGGGGCGGGGATACGCAGTATTTT	CASSEGTGGGDTQYF
TRBV6-6	-	-	TRBJ2-2	TGTGCCATAGGATCGGGTTCCACCGGGGAGCTGTTTTTT	CAIGSGSTGELFF
TRBV4-1	-	-	TRBJ1-5	TGCGCCAGCAGCCAAGCTGTAACCGCGAGCAATCAGCCCCAGCATTTT	CASSQAVTASNQPQHF
TRBV19	TRBD1	-	TRBJ2-3	TGTGCCAGTAGTCACGACAGGGGGACAAGAGATACGCAGTATTTT	CASSHDRGTRDTQYF
TRBV6-4	-	-	TRBJ2-2	TGTGCCAGCAGTGACTCCGACACCGGGGAGCTGTTTTTT	CASSDSDTGELFF
TRBV2	TRBD2	-	TRBJ2-7	TGTGCCAGCAGTGGAAGGACTAGCGACTCCTACGAGCAGTACTTC	CASSGRTSDSYEQYF
TRBV2	TRBD2	-	TRBJ2-5	TGTGCCAGCAGTGAACCTCGGGGGGAATACCAAGAGACCCAGTACTTC	CASSEPRGEYQETQYF
TRBV5-1	-	-	TRBJ2-1	TGCGCCAGCAGCTTGGCCCAAGGGGCCTCCTACAATGAGCAGTTCTTC	CASSLAQGASYNEQFF
TRBV6-6	TRBD1	-	TRBJ2-4	TGTGCCAGCAGTGTTGGTTTGCAGGGGGCTGGAAACATTCAGTACTTC	CASSVGLQGAGNIQYF
TRBV7-6	TRBD1	few	TRBJ1-1	TGTGCCAGCAGCTTAACGGGACAGGGCGGCACTGAAGCTTTCTTT	CASSLTGQGGTEAFF
TRBV6-1	TRBD1	-	TRBJ2-2	TGTGCCAGCAGTGACCTCCACCGGGACAGCGCGAACACCGGGGAGCTGTTTTTT	CASSDLHRDSANTGELFF
TRBV7-8	-	once	TRBJ1-5	TGTGCCAGCAGCTTAGCAGGGACTAAGTTTAGCAATCAGCCCCAGCATTTT	CASSLAGTKFSNQPQHF